Below are 14 T cell receptor beta chains sequenced from a single sample in a study of read filtering for tumor transcriptome and immune sequencing. From around 440 ng of RNA, a library with molecular barcoded alpha/delta and beta/gamma adaptors was made. TCRdb used MiXCR to reprocess the reads, holding one entry per CDR3 protein. Among approximately 150,000 distinct CDR3 sequences listed, under 15% were seen once. Sequences were obtained from a population of CD138-negative cells sorted from bone marrow. The receptors here all came from a donor at least 40 years old with multiple myeloma.

This clonotype was seen at least ten times. V is TRBV29-1 and J is TRBJ2-1; 12 bases are shared with TRBD2. Germline lookup yields CDR1 SQVTM and CDR2 ANQGSEA. The CDR3 is 21 amino acids. The V and J ends lost 4 bases and 3 bases, in that order; junction bases with no gene match: 22. DNA for the CDR3: TGCAGCGTTGGGCGGCGGATAACTAGCGGGAGGCCCCAACAGAACTACAATGAGCAGTTCTTC. It encodes CSVGRRITSGRPQQNYNEQFF.

As regards this clonotype: The conserved phenylalanine or tryptophan normally closing the CDR3 is absent here, so this likely arose from a read error. V usage is TRBV20-1 and J usage is TRBJ2-7; a weak D match, TRBD2 (5 bases). Germline V gives CDR1 DFQATT, CDR2 SNEGSKA (reference sequence). V lost 3 bases and J 6 bases, leaving 12 bases between the germline ends. CDR3 length: 12 residues. CDR3: CSASCGFCEQYS. The DNA for the CDR3 is TGCAGTGCTAGTTGCGGGTTCTGCGAGCAGTACTCC.

This clonotype occurred many times. The V call is TRBV19, the J call TRBJ2-7; 8 bases agree with TRBD1. The trim removed 7 bases at V and 4 bases at J, leaving 12 bases unmatched. The CDR3 is 15 amino acids. CDR1 and CDR2 (germline): LNHDA, SQIVND (reference sequence). The chain's CDR3 is CASTTTGARGYEQYF. The CDR3 coding sequence is TGTGCCAGTACCACGACAGGGGCAAGGGGGTACGAGCAGTACTTC.

This clonotype has a count of ten or more. The chain combines TRBV19 with TRBJ2-2; tentatively, D is TRBD2 (6 bases). V was clipped by 4 bases and J by 6 bases, with 12 bases between them. The CDR3 spans 14 residues. Germline V gene data show CDR1 as LNHDA and CDR2 as SQIVND (reference sequence). CDR3 sequence: CASSRDSRPGELFF. For the CDR3, the DNA is TGTGCCAGTAGTAGGGACTCTCGTCCCGGGGAGCTGTTTTTT.

This clonotype was counted many times. This chain joins TRBV12-3 or TRBV12-4 and TRBJ1-2, with 7 bases aligning to TRBD1. The CDR3 is 14 amino acids. Trimming cost V 5 bases and J 2 bases; bases outside gene matches: 5. This CDR3 is CASSDRDLNYGYTF. For the CDR3, the DNA is TGTGCCAGCAGTGACAGGGATTTGAACTATGGCTACACCTTC.

The table lists this clonotype with many counts. The V and J genes are TRBV6-5 and TRBJ2-3; 10 nucleotides agree with TRBD2. CDR1 and CDR2 from the germline V gene are MNHEY and SVGAGI. V shed 4 bases and J 6 bases; nucleotides not matched to a gene: 7. There are 15 residues in the CDR3. CDR3: CASSSRASGSDTQYF. Here the CDR3 DNA reads TGTGCCAGCAGTTCACGAGCTAGCGGGAGCGATACGCAGTATTTT.

This clonotype was counted between two and nine times. CDR3 coding DNA: TGTGCCAGCAGCTTAGGACCCCCTGGGACTGAAGCTTTCTTT. This gives the protein CASSLGPPGTEAFF. The chain is built from TRBV7-9 and TRBJ1-1; D gene uncertain. V was trimmed by 1 base and J by 5 bases, leaving 11 bases between them. The length of the CDR3 is 14 residues. CDR1 and CDR2 from the germline V gene are SEHNR and FQNEAQ (reference sequence). Filled out from reference TRBV7-9 and TRBJ1-1, the complete variable domain reads DTGVSQNPRHKITKRGQNVTFRCDPISEHNRLYWYRQTLGQGPEFLTYFQNEAQLEKSRLLSDRFSAERPKGSFSTLEIQRTEQGDSAMYLCASSLGPPGTEAFFGQGTRLTVV.

V gene TRBV2 combines with J gene TRBJ1-2; D unclear. V was shortened by 4 bases and J by 2 bases, with 5 bases between the two germline ends. The CDR3 covers 12 residues. The germline V gene encodes CDR1 SNHLY and CDR2 FYNNEI. CDR3 region: CASSVGNYGYTF. The CDR3 nucleotides are TGTGCCAGCAGTGTCGGGAACTATGGCTACACCTTC.

The chain recombines TRBV29-1 with TRBJ2-3; no firm D call. The V gene lost 3 bases and the J gene lost 2 bases, with 9 bases spanning the gap. The germline V gene has CDR1 SQVTM and CDR2 ANQGSEA. CDR3 length: 13 residues. The CDR3 bases are TGCAGCGTTGAGGACCACCTCACAGATACGCAGTATTTT. It specifies CSVEDHLTDTQYF.

This clonotype was seen many times. The chain uses TRBV6-5 and TRBJ2-3, with D maybe TRBD2 (7 bases). The CDR3 has 14 amino acids. CDR1 is MNHEY and CDR2 is SVGAGI in the germline V gene. Trimming cost V 4 bases and J 5 bases, with 13 bases left between them. CDR3 sequence reads: CASSSEGGGDTQYF. The CDR3, as DNA: TGTGCCAGCAGTTCTGAGGGAGGGGGAGATACGCAGTATTTT.

This rearrangement joins TRBV7-9 to TRBJ2-1, with no clear D. The CDR3 runs to 12 residues. V was trimmed by 5 bases and J by 5 bases, leaving 7 bases between them. CDR1 SEHNR and CDR2 FQNEAQ come from the germline V gene (reference sequence). In nucleotides, the CDR3 is TGTGCCAGCAGCGTCTTGAACAATGAGCAGTTCTTC. Amino acid sequence: CASSVLNNEQFF.

This clonotype was counted ten times or more. CDR3 sequence (DNA): TGCAGCGTTGCAGTAGCGGGAGGGCCTACAGATACGCAGTATTTT. Translated, it gives CSVAVAGGPTDTQYF. The V and J genes are TRBV29-1 and TRBJ2-3; TRBD2 aligns across 11 bases. The CDR3 runs 15 residues. From germline, CDR1 is SQVTM and CDR2 ANQGSEA. With 4 bases clipped from V and 3 bases from J, the junction kept 6 bases outside the gene matches.

This clonotype was seen a few times. Just one base apart from a much larger clone, this may be a read error. The V and J genes are TRBV5-1 and TRBJ2-1; 13 nucleotides agree with TRBD2. Germline CDR1 reads SGHRS; CDR2 reads YFSETQ. The CDR3 covers 16 residues. CDR3 sequence (DNA): TGCGCCGGCAGCTCGCTACTAGCGGGAGGGCCCGATGAGCAGTTCTTC. This encodes CAGSSLLAGGPDEQFF.

This clonotype appeared many times. In DNA, the CDR3 is TGTGCCAGTAAACGAAACCAAGGAGACTATGGCTACACCTTC. Amino acids: CASKRNQGDYGYTF. The chain combines TRBV19 with TRBJ1-2, with D uncertain. Trimming removed 7 bases from V and 3 bases from J, with 15 bases in between. The germline V gene has CDR1 LNHDA and CDR2 SQIVND (reference sequence). The CDR3 length is 14 residues.